This T cell receptor beta chain is drawn from a study of vaccination and CD4 T cells after COVID-19. This clonotype was detected a few times. The antigen is not known. The J segment lost 8 bases and the V segment lost 6 bases, leaving 13 bases of the junction unmatched. Germline CDR1 reads MNHNS; CDR2 reads SASEGT. The CDR3 is made up of 15 amino acids. Cultured CD4+ T cell DNA underwent sequencing with the Oncomine TCR Beta short-read assay. TCRdb reprocessed the PCR reads via MiXCR and lists one record per CDR3 protein. This sample yields approximately 18,000 distinct CDR3 sequences, of which roughly 50% are seen a single time; 2.5% to 3.5% belongs to the top ten. The treatment: roughly 11-day PBMC culture with coronavirus spike peptide pools or control peptides (ViraFEST assay).

This chain connects TRBV6-1 to TRBJ1-2; 9 bases align to TRBD1. The origin of this receptor is a human donor who had recovered from COVID-19. Sequencing used CD4+ T cells from blood, cultured in vitro, obtained after SARS-CoV-2 vaccination. CDR3 residues: CASSAQTGGAGGYTF. In DNA form, the CDR3 reads TGTGCCAGCAGCGCCCAAACAGGGGGCGCGGGGGGCTACACCTTC.